A single sample gave rise to the 8 T cell receptor beta chains below, sequenced in a study of neurological immune-mediated disorders. TCRdb called the 5' RACE reads again in MiXCR, with one record for every CDR3 protein. In the table there are roughly 57,000 distinct CDR3 sequences, around 24% of which are singletons. Time point described: technical triplicate 2. Sequencing input: PBMCs. The receptors shown here come from a man aged 55 to 70 with HTLV-1-associated myelopathy (HAM/TSP).

Many counts were recorded for this clonotype. CDR3 residues: CSARGRSNTGELFF. In nucleotides, the CDR3 is TGCAGTGCTAGGGGAAGATCCAACACCGGGGAGCTGTTTTTT. The chain couples TRBV20-1 to TRBJ2-2; D remains unclear. V lost 3 bases to trimming and J lost 2 bases, with 10 bases between them. CDR1 is DFQATT, CDR2 SNEGSKA, per germline (reference sequence). The CDR3 sequence is 14 residues long.

Note on this clonotype: This could be a read error, since a much larger clone is one nucleotide away. The chain is built from TRBV29-1 and TRBJ2-1, with 11 bases identical to TRBD2. CDR1 SQVTM and CDR2 ANQGSEA come from the germline V gene. Trimming removed 6 bases from V and 12 bases from J; junction bases left unmatched: 13. The CDR3 runs to 14 residues. The CDR3 protein is CSVLLAGGPRGQFF. For the CDR3, the DNA is TGCAGCGTCCTGTTAGCGGGAGGGCCGAGAGGGCAGTTCTTC.

This clonotype showed up many times. The chain uses TRBV20-1 and TRBJ2-1, with 8 nucleotides matching TRBD2. The CDR3 has 16 amino acids. The V and J ends lost 0 bases and 4 bases, in that order; junction bases with no gene match: 8. Germline V gene sequence: CDR1 DFQATT, CDR2 SNEGSKA (reference sequence). CDR3 coding DNA: TGCAGTGCTAGAGAGGCGGCTAGCGGGCTATACAATGAGCAGTTCTTC. It translates to CSAREAASGLYNEQFF.

This clonotype occurred many times. The chain uses TRBV9 and TRBJ2-7; 9 bases are shared with TRBD2. This CDR3 has 15 amino acids. The germline V gene has CDR1 SGDLS and CDR2 YYNGEE. With V trimmed by 2 bases and J by 2 bases, 5 bases remained unmatched. The CDR3 is CASSVGGTSTYEQYF. The DNA for the CDR3 is TGTGCCAGCAGCGTGGGGGGGACTAGCACCTACGAGCAGTACTTC.

This clonotype was counted ten times or more. The V and J genes are TRBV20-1 and TRBJ1-2; weak D call: TRBD1 (5 bases). The CDR3 loop spans 15 amino acids. V lost 6 bases and J lost 2, with 19 bases in between. Germline CDR1 reads DFQATT; CDR2 reads SNEGSKA (reference sequence). The CDR3 sequence: CSAKPRDYGNYGYTF. The CDR3, as DNA: TGCAGTGCAAAGCCCAGGGACTATGGAAACTATGGCTACACCTTC.

The rearrangement joins TRBV19 to TRBJ2-7; 7 nucleotides match TRBD2. V gave up 7 bases and J gave up 6 bases; unmatched junction bases: 15. This CDR3 has 15 amino acids. The germline V gene has CDR1 LNHDA and CDR2 SQIVND (reference sequence). The CDR3 DNA sequence: TGTGCCAGTACCTCGCTGGAAGGCGGGAGAACCGAGCAGTACTTC. Protein: CASTSLEGGRTEQYF.

The sample holds many counts of this clonotype. The V call is TRBV20-1, the J call TRBJ2-5; 10 positions agree with TRBD1. Germline values: CDR1 DFQATT, CDR2 SNEGSKA (reference sequence). This CDR3 contains 13 residues. J lost 5 bases, V lost 5 bases, and 5 bases had no gene match. The CDR3 here is CSAGTGDYETQYF. CDR3 in DNA: TGCAGTGCTGGGACAGGGGATTACGAGACCCAGTACTTC.

This rearrangement joins TRBV20-1 to TRBJ2-3; 8 nucleotides line up with TRBD2. Losses at the gene ends were 5 bases for V and 14 bases for J; bases not matched to a gene: 9. The CDR3 length is 11 residues. Germline CDR1 reads DFQATT; CDR2 reads SNEGSKA (reference sequence). DNA for the CDR3: TGCAGTGCTCGGACAAGCGGGGGAGCGTATTTT. It encodes CSARTSGGAYF.